This T cell receptor (beta chain) was obtained from a study of T cells in Graves' hyperthyroidism and ophthalmopathy. Remarks on this clonotype: Its target is not known.

Broader study findings: Most clonotypes that expanded in the thyroid above 0.001 also showed up in blood.

Amplified TCR beta CDR3 regions came from RNA transcripts. The HTBI primer set drove a first-round RT-PCR of the TCR CDR3. TCRdb re-called the multiplex PCR reads through MiXCR, storing one row per CDR3 protein. The sample yields about half a million distinct CDR3 sequences, 15% to 20% seen once. V lost 4 bases to trimming and J lost 7 bases; unmatched junction nucleotides: 5. This CDR3 region has 14 residues. Germline CDR1 reads SGHTA; CDR2 reads FQGTGA. The receptor was isolated from a man aged 35-49 years with Graves' ophthalmopathy. Sequenced material: blood. The rearrangement links TRBV7-3 to TRBJ2-2, with TRBD2 identical over 8 bases. The CDR3 sequence: CASSSAGVGGELFF. The CDR3 region has the DNA TGTGCCAGCAGCTCAGCGGGGGTAGGCGGGGAGCTGTTTTTT.